The entry below gives a single TCR beta chain sequence along with its context. The germline V gene encodes CDR1 SQVTM and CDR2 ANQGSEA. The CDR3 runs 12 residues. Trimming left V 4 bases short and J 8 bases short, with 12 bases between. The data belong to a study of CD8 T cells in Susac syndrome. TCR beta was sequenced from blood CD8+ and CD4+ T cells. The patients who served as multiple sclerosis controls were treatment-naive and had stable or active relapsing-remitting disease that fulfilled the revised McDonald criteria. cDNA came from approximately 0.5 to 1 ug RNA primed by random hexamers. From the immunoSEQ multiplex PCR reads, TCRdb called clonotypes with MiXCR, one entry per CDR3 protein. The top ten hold about 0.086% of the sample, which has approximately 160,000 distinct CDR3 sequences, roughly 94% seen once.

Sequencing was performed on CD4+ T cells from PBMCs. This chain joins TRBV29-1 and TRBJ2-1; tentatively, D is TRBD1 (5 bases). This receptor was identified in a human donor with multiple sclerosis. Here the CDR3 reads CSVVLGHDEQFF. For the CDR3, the DNA is TGCAGCGTTGTTCTCGGACATGATGAGCAGTTCTTC.